This TCR beta chain came from a study of early T cells in non-severe SARS-CoV-2 infection. Broader study findings: Clonotype matching in VDJdb favored anti-spike CD8 responses and did not capture private and CD4 specificities.

Ten or more counts support this clonotype. Its antigen remains unknown. The protocol attached unique molecular identifiers to individual cDNA molecules. In TCRdb, the 5' RACE reads were re-called with MiXCR into one record per CDR3 protein. The top ten hold roughly 5.2% of the sample, which has under 85,000 distinct CDR3 sequences, 13% seen once. Trimming shortened V by 0 bases and J by 6 bases, and 12 bases separated the two germline ends. The CDR3 is made up of 14 amino acids. This clonotype was sampled from an adult who was a healthcare worker with PCR-confirmed SARS-CoV-2 infection or an uninfected control (not recorded which). V is TRBV12-3 or TRBV12-4 and J is TRBJ2-7, with D possibly being TRBD2 (5 bases). Sequenced material: whole blood. CDR3: CASSLAGVKREQYF. CDR3 DNA: TGTGCCAGCAGTTTAGCGGGAGTCAAGCGCGAGCAGTACTTC.